Following are 9 T cell receptor beta chains from one sample sequenced in a study of control samples from healthy donors and cancer patients. Produced via immunoSEQ multiplex PCR; TCRdb's table is partial and in-frame only. The sample consists of 200,000 to 250,000 clones, roughly 94% of them appearing once. Sequenced sample: blood. Receptors were obtained from a man between 50 and 59 years old in good health.

The gene calls are TRBV20-1 and TRBJ2-3; tentatively, D is TRBD1 (5 bases). The germline gives CDR1 DFQATT, CDR2 SNEGSKA (reference sequence). This CDR3 comprises 14 residues. The ends were cut back, 3 bases at V and 8 bases at J, with 18 bases in the middle. As DNA, the CDR3 is TGCAGTGCTAGTGGCCCAGGGCCTCCGGGTACGCAGTATTTT. This gives the protein CSASGPGPPGTQYF.

The chain employs TRBV19 and TRBJ1-3; possibly TRBD1 for D (5 bases). V lost 5 bases, J lost 2 bases, and 13 bases lay in between. The germline V gene has CDR1 LNHDA and CDR2 SQIVND (reference sequence). The CDR3 consists of 15 residues. The CDR3 nucleotides are TGTGCCAGTAGTTTCCGGGACCCGACTGGAAACACCATATATTTT. Translating it yields CASSFRDPTGNTIYF.

The V gene is TRBV14, the J gene TRBJ2-3, with 8 bases identical to TRBD2. This CDR3 is built from 16 residues. CDR1 is SGHDN and CDR2 is FVKESK in the germline V gene. Trimming took 1 base from V and 4 from J; bases not matched to a gene: 7. CDR3 loop: CASSQVGGGKADTQYF. The CDR3, as DNA: TGTGCCAGCAGCCAAGTTGGCGGGGGGAAGGCAGATACGCAGTATTTT.

This clone appeared once. This rearrangement joins TRBV28 to TRBJ2-2, with 11 positions matching TRBD1. V shed 1 base, J shed 4 bases, and the junction held 5 bases outside the gene matches. This CDR3 has 17 amino acids. CDR1 and CDR2 from the germline V gene are MDHEN and SYDVKM. In DNA, the CDR3 is TGTGCCAGCAGTTTATTGGCTGGGACAGGGGGCACCGGGGAGCTGTTTTTT. Translated, it gives CASSLLAGTGGTGELFF.

The chain combines TRBV29-1 with TRBJ2-7, with TRBD1 as a possible D gene (6 bases). This CDR3 has 12 amino acids. V was cut by 6 bases and J by 3 bases, with 12 bases left in between. Germline V CDR1 and CDR2: SQVTM, ANQGSEA. The CDR3 protein is CSVQGQSYEQYF. In DNA, the CDR3 is TGCAGCGTCCAGGGACAAAGCTACGAGCAGTACTTC.

This sequence joins TRBV6-4 and TRBJ2-3; 15 nucleotides line up with TRBD2. Trimming took 4 bases from V and 4 from J; bases not matched to a gene: 18. Germline CDR1 reads MRHNA; CDR2 reads SNTAGT. The CDR3 loop spans 21 amino acids. The CDR3 sequence: CASSVSGTSGGTLSRSDTQYF. For the CDR3, the DNA is TGTGCCAGCAGTGTCTCCGGGACTAGCGGGGGGACCCTCTCCCGTTCAGATACGCAGTATTTT.

V is TRBV19 and J is TRBJ2-1, with 10 bases fitting TRBD1. The CDR3 consists of 13 residues. V shed 10 bases, J shed 6 bases, and the junction held 6 bases outside the gene matches. The V gene's germline CDR1 is LNHDA and CDR2 SQIVND (reference sequence). Written as DNA, the CDR3 is TGTGCCATCTCAGGGACAGGGGTCAATGAGCAGTTCTTC. Protein product: CAISGTGVNEQFF.

This clone was picked up one time. The chain uses TRBV2 and TRBJ2-7; 7 bases agree with TRBD1. The CDR3 totals 14 residues. With V trimmed by 4 bases and J by 2 bases, 5 bases remained unmatched. CDR1 is SNHLY and CDR2 is FYNNEI in the germline V gene. The CDR3 protein is CASSAQGFAYEQYV. CDR3 DNA sequence: TGTGCCAGCAGTGCACAGGGGTTTGCCTACGAGCAGTACGTC.

The genes are TRBV28 and TRBJ1-5, with D possibly TRBD1 on 6 matching bases. Germline-derived CDR1 and CDR2 are MDHEN and SYDVKM. V gave up 2 bases and J gave up 7 bases, with 9 bases separating them. The CDR3 length is 13 residues. As DNA, the CDR3 is TGTGCCAGCAGTTTACAGGGGAGACAGCCCCAGCATTTT. Its protein product is CASSLQGRQPQHF. Full variable domain (rest looked up from reference TRBV28 and TRBJ1-5): DVKVTQSSRYLVKRTGEKVFLECVQDMDHENMFWYRQDPGLGLRLIYFSYDVKMKEKGDIPEGYSVSREKKERFSLILESASTNQTSMYLCASSLQGRQPQHFGDGTRLSIL.